This TCR beta chain was observed in a study of cytomegalovirus exposure and HLA in healthy donors. Study-level points and caveats: Earlier findings revealed that most TCR beta V segments proved productive either about 87% or about 30% of the time. When presence/absence was analysed, sequencing depth was taken to be roughly uniform across donors. As was reported, the HLA-A and HLA-B alleles of most subjects were accurately predicted from TCR beta sequences. HLA alleles were associated with some 16,000 TCR beta sequences in a later analysis at 0.05 false discovery rate.

V was pared by 0 bases and J by 4 bases, with 7 bases of the junction left unmatched. Germline V gives CDR1 SGHAT, CDR2 FQNNGV. The CDR3 covers 16 residues. About this clone: As yet, its antigen is unknown.

PCR primers comprised 60 Vbeta and 13 Jbeta primers. This table comes from immunoSEQ multiplex PCR, and its TCRdb copy is limited to in-frame clones, with some not included. This sample carries some 99,000 clones, roughly three quarters of them seen once, and the ten largest clones take 7.7%. This clonotype originated in a woman aged 45-59 years in good health and CMV-seropositive. V gene TRBV11-2 combines with J gene TRBJ1-2, with 8 positions matching TRBD1. Sequencing used PBMCs. The CDR3 coding sequence is TGTGCCAGCAGCTTAGATGGCAGACAGGGGATCTATGGCTACACCTTC. Its translation is CASSLDGRQGIYGYTF.